A single sample is the source of the 25 T cell receptor beta chains below, sequenced in a study of shared clonotypes between healthy human individuals. Here immunoSEQ multiplex PCR was the method, and the copy in TCRdb shows in-frame clones only, minus some. Found here are 2 million to 2.5 million clones, about 94% of them singletons; the top ten hold roughly 0.13%. The sequencing sample was made of naive CD4+ T cells sorted from blood. Sample subset: CD45RA+ positively selected. All receptors come from a man aged 18 to 30 in good health.

This rearrangement joins TRBV19 to TRBJ1-2; D is unclear. The CDR3 has 15 residues. V lost 0 bases to trimming and J lost 4 bases, with 12 bases between them. CDR1 is LNHDA, CDR2 SQIVND, per germline (reference sequence). The CDR3 spells CASSIDRAGLYGYTF. The CDR3 DNA sequence: TGTGCCAGTAGTATAGATCGGGCAGGACTCTATGGCTACACCTTC.

The chain employs TRBV2 and TRBJ2-5; D is unclear. The CDR3 sequence is 11 residues long. Trimming took 6 bases from V and 7 from J, leaving 9 bases between them. Germline assignment: CDR1 SNHLY and CDR2 FYNNEI. The CDR3 reads CASRGWGTQYF. CDR3 nucleotide sequence: TGTGCCAGCAGAGGCTGGGGGACCCAGTACTTC. Complete variable domain (other parts from reference TRBV2 and TRBJ2-5): EPEVTQTPSHQVTQMGQEVILRCVPISNHLYFYWYRQILGQKVEFLVSFYNNEISEKSEIFDDQFSVERPDGSNFTLKIRSTKLEDSAMYFCASRGWGTQYFGPGTRLLVL.

This rearrangement joins TRBV29-1 to TRBJ1-2; D not certain. The CDR3 length is 13 residues. Trimming took 7 bases from V and 8 from J, leaving 20 bases between them. Germline CDR1 SQVTM, CDR2 ANQGSEA. The CDR3 region has the DNA TGCAGCGCTCACGGAGGGAGTCAAGTCGGCTACACCTTC. Translating it yields CSAHGGSQVGYTF.

The chain joins TRBV1 to TRBJ2-6. TRBV1 is designated a pseudogene. The CDR3 is 12 residues long. The DNA for the CDR3 is TGCACCAGCAGCCTTCGAGCCAACGTCCTGACTTTC. It encodes CTSSLRANVLTF.

Comments on this clone: Other DNA sequences of this sample code for an identical CDR3. The rearrangement uses TRBV5-4 and TRBJ2-7; D might be TRBD1 (5 bases). V was cut by 2 bases and J by 0 bases, with 6 bases left in between. Per the germline V gene, CDR1 is SGHNT and CDR2 is YYREEE (reference sequence). This CDR3 contains 13 residues. CDR3 in amino acids: CASSFQGSYEQYF. In DNA, the CDR3 is TGTGCCAGCAGCTTTCAGGGCTCCTACGAGCAGTACTTC.

V usage is TRBV30 and J usage is TRBJ1-1; a possible D gene is TRBD1 (5 bases). Looked up from germline, CDR1 is GTSNPN and CDR2 is SVGIG (reference sequence). The CDR3 totals 14 residues. V was shortened by 1 base and J by 0 bases, with 9 bases between the two germline ends. The CDR3 is CAWSADNMNTEAFF. The CDR3 nucleotides are TGTGCCTGGAGTGCGGACAACATGAACACTGAAGCTTTCTTT.

This chain links TRBV19 with TRBJ2-7; 10 bases align to TRBD1. The CDR3 has 13 residues. Germline CDR1 reads LNHDA; CDR2 reads SQIVND (reference sequence). The CDR3 loop is CAAGDRGRDEQYF. The CDR3 region has the DNA TGTGCTGCCGGAGACAGGGGGCGAGACGAGCAGTACTTC.

The CDR3 DNA sequence: TGTGCCAGCAGCGTAGCGGAGACTAGCGACTACAATGAGCAGTTCTTC. Amino acid sequence: CASSVAETSDYNEQFF. V usage is TRBV9 and J usage is TRBJ2-1; 8 positions match TRBD2. V trimming: 0 bases; J trimming: 3 bases; junction bases outside the gene matches: 5. The CDR3 extends over 16 amino acids. Germline CDR1 is SGDLS and CDR2 is YYNGEE.

The CDR3 here is CASSPAGKNEKLFF. CDR3 sequence (DNA): TGTGCCAGCAGCCCAGCGGGGAAGAATGAAAAACTGTTTTTT. The J gene is TRBJ1-4, the V gene TRBV7-2; D remains ambiguous. The V gene lost 5 bases and the J gene lost 5 bases, with 12 bases spanning the gap. From germline, CDR1 is SGHTA and CDR2 FQGNSA. The CDR3 runs to 14 residues.

The chain links TRBV4-1 to TRBJ2-7; the match to TRBD1 covers 10 bases. The V segment lost 4 bases and the J segment 2 bases; nucleotides outside the gene matches: 11. This CDR3 comprises 17 residues. Germline lookup yields CDR1 MGHRA and CDR2 YSYEKL. The CDR3 DNA reads TGCGCCAGCAGCCGTCGGACGGGACAGGGGTTCCCCTACGAGCAGTACTTC. Translation: CASSRRTGQGFPYEQYF.

The CDR3 nucleotides read TGTGCCAGCAGTGAAGGACTAACAGTGACCCAAGAGACCCAGTACTTC. It yields the protein CASSEGLTVTQETQYF. The chain employs TRBV6-1 and TRBJ2-5; a weak D match, TRBD2 (5 bases). V dropped 1 base and J dropped 1 base, with 13 bases sitting between them. Looked up from germline, CDR1 is MNHNS and CDR2 is SASEGT. The CDR3 is 16 amino acids.

The V call is TRBV7-8, the J call TRBJ1-1; TRBD1 agrees at 8 bases. The CDR3 covers 14 residues. V lost 6 bases, J lost 6 bases, and 9 bases stayed unmatched. The V gene's germline CDR1 is SGHVS and CDR2 FQNEAQ. Here the CDR3 reads CASRTRTGPAEAFF. CDR3 coding DNA: TGTGCCAGCAGGACTCGGACAGGGCCGGCTGAAGCTTTCTTT.

V and J are TRBV28 and TRBJ1-4; D gene unclear. V shed 3 bases and J shed 5 bases, with 10 bases lying between them. Per germline, CDR1 MDHEN and CDR2 SYDVKM. This CDR3 has 14 amino acids. CDR3 protein: CASSLPTPNEKLFF. The CDR3 DNA follows: TGTGCCAGCAGTTTGCCGACACCCAATGAAAAACTGTTTTTT.

This rearrangement joins TRBV7-2 to TRBJ2-7; 7 bases are a match to TRBD2. This CDR3 has 13 amino acids. Per germline, CDR1 SGHTA and CDR2 FQGNSA. V was pared by 9 bases and J by 1 base, with 6 bases of the junction left unmatched. The CDR3 bases are TGTGCCAGTAGAGGAGCGGGGTCCTACGAGCAGTACTTC. Protein product: CASRGAGSYEQYF. Full variable domain (rest looked up from reference TRBV7-2 and TRBJ2-7): GAGVSQSPSNKVTEKGKDVELRCDPISGHTALYWYRQSLGQGLEFLIYFQGNSAPDKSGLPSDRFSAERTGGSVSTLTIQRTQQEDSAVYLCASRGAGSYEQYFGPGTRLTVT.

The chain uses TRBV2 and TRBJ1-6; perhaps TRBD1 as D (6 bases). V lost 7 bases, J lost 5 bases, and 12 bases lay in between. CDR3 length equals 14 residues. The V gene's germline CDR1 is SNHLY and CDR2 FYNNEI. The CDR3 sequence is CASKRGRDNSPLHF. As DNA, the CDR3 is TGTGCCAGCAAGAGGGGGAGGGATAATTCACCCCTCCACTTT. The full variable domain, in which reference TRBV2 and TRBJ1-6 provide the parts outside the CDR3, is EPEVTQTPSHQVTQMGQEVILRCVPISNHLYFYWYRQILGQKVEFLVSFYNNEISEKSEIFDDQFSVERPDGSNFTLKIRSTKLEDSAMYFCASKRGRDNSPLHFGNGTRLTVT.

A remark on this clone: Other DNA variants within this sample encode the same CDR3. This chain uses TRBV19 with TRBJ1-3; no clear D. Germline-derived CDR1 and CDR2 are LNHDA and SQIVND (reference sequence). The V end was cut by 3 bases, the J end by 4 bases, with 4 bases between. This CDR3 has 12 amino acids. The CDR3 DNA reads as TGTGCCAGTAGTATTCCCGGAAACACCATATATTTT. It is translated as CASSIPGNTIYF. The whole variable domain, filled in from reference TRBV19 and TRBJ1-3, reads DGGITQSPKYLFRKEGQNVTLSCEQNLNHDAMYWYRQDPGQGLRLIYYSQIVNDFQKGDIAEGYSVSREKKESFPLTVTSAQKNPTAFYLCASSIPGNTIYFGEGSWLTVV.

The J gene is TRBJ2-2, the V gene TRBV10-3, with 9 positions matching TRBD2. This CDR3 comprises 16 residues. The V gene's germline CDR1 is ENHRY and CDR2 SYGVKD. After removal of 3 bases from V and 5 bases from J, the junction contained 7 bases not matched to a gene. CDR3 sequence (DNA): TGTGCCATCAGTGAAGGGAGCGGGGGGTCAACCGGGGAGCTGTTTTTT. Amino acids: CAISEGSGGSTGELFF.

The chain recombines TRBV5-1 with TRBJ1-2; 9 nucleotides agree with TRBD1. Germline CDR1 and CDR2: SGHRS and YFSETQ. The V gene end was trimmed by 0 bases and the J gene end by 2 bases; junction bases not matched to a gene: 5. The CDR3 length is 16 residues. CDR3 coding DNA: TGCGCCAGCAGCTTGGATCTTGACAGGGGGAACTATGGCTACACCTTC. Translation: CASSLDLDRGNYGYTF.

V gene TRBV11-2 combines with J gene TRBJ2-3; 8 bases align to TRBD2. V trimming: 7 bases; J trimming: 2 bases; junction bases outside the gene matches: 5. The CDR3 runs to 14 residues. CDR1 is SGHAT and CDR2 is FQNNGV in the germline V gene. The CDR3 region is CASNIAGITDTQYF. CDR3 bases: TGTGCCAGCAACATAGCGGGGATCACAGATACGCAGTATTTT. The whole variable domain, remainder taken from reference TRBV11-2 and TRBJ2-3, is EAGVAQSPRYKIIEKRQSVAFWCNPISGHATLYWYQQILGQGPKLLIQFQNNGVVDDSQLPKDRFSAERLKGVDSTLKIQPAKLEDSAVYLCASNIAGITDTQYFGPGTRLTVL.

The CDR3 sequence: CASRKNRGPNYGYTF. CDR3 nucleotides: TGTGCCAGCAGGAAGAACAGGGGGCCGAACTATGGCTACACCTTC. The chain recombines TRBV9 with TRBJ1-2; 9 nucleotides agree with TRBD1. From germline, CDR1 is SGDLS and CDR2 YYNGEE. CDR3 size: 15 residues. J was trimmed by 2 bases and V by 5 bases; bases with no gene match: 7.

The chain employs TRBV5-3 and TRBJ1-6, with a possible D match to TRBD1 (6 bases). TRBV5-3 is an ORF, with its function uncertain. Trimming took off 4 bases at V and 7 bases at J, with 21 bases between the two ends. The CDR3 length is 17 residues. For the CDR3, the DNA is TGTGCCAGAAGCACCCGGCGGGGGGGGCAAATAAATTCACCCCTCCACTTT. Translating gives CARSTRRGGQINSPLHF.

This chain joins TRBV6-5 and TRBJ2-7; the match to TRBD2 covers 8 bases. The CDR3 has 14 amino acids. The germline V gene has CDR1 MNHEY and CDR2 SVGAGI. V lost 4 bases, J lost 4 bases, and 6 bases stayed unmatched. The CDR3 DNA reads TGTGCCAGCAGTTCCCGGACTAGCCTTTACGAGCAGTACTTC. The encoded protein is CASSSRTSLYEQYF.

The chain has TRBV5-1 and TRBJ2-5; 8 bases fit TRBD2. J lost 2 bases, V lost 2 bases, and 5 bases had no gene match. The CDR3 loop spans 15 amino acids. The germline V gene encodes CDR1 SGHRS and CDR2 YFSETQ. CDR3 nucleotides: TGCGCCAGCAGCTTAGCGGGGGTGAATCAAGAGACCCAGTACTTC. Its translation: CASSLAGVNQETQYF.

Notes on this clone: Distinct nucleotide sequences in the sample also encode this CDR3. The genes are TRBV5-1 and TRBJ2-3; 8 bases are a match to TRBD2. CDR1 is SGHRS, CDR2 YFSETQ, per germline. This CDR3 has 15 residues. J was trimmed by 1 base and V by 3 bases; bases with no gene match: 4. CDR3 loop: CASSSGLAGTDTQYF. The CDR3 DNA follows: TGCGCCAGCAGCTCCGGACTAGCCGGCACAGATACGCAGTATTTT.

This clone showed up just once. The V gene is TRBV28, the J gene TRBJ1-1, with 7 bases identical to TRBD1. CDR3 size: 13 residues. Trimming took 11 bases from V and 0 from J; bases not matched to a gene: 6. Looked up from germline, CDR1 is MDHEN and CDR2 is SYDVKM. CDR3 protein: CAVHRGVNTEAFF. In nucleotides, the CDR3 is TGTGCCGTCCACAGGGGAGTGAACACTGAAGCTTTCTTT.